This T cell receptor (beta chain) was retrieved from a study of shared clonotypes between healthy human individuals. Points from the study as a whole: Clonotype sharing among donors, it was expected, would be affected by sequencing depth. Clonotypes not shared had lower generation probabilities than those common to all four donors. Sampling involved blood alone; tissue repertoires likely differ.

On this clone itself: The antigen remains undetermined.

With 3 bases removed from V and 5 bases from J, the gap between germline ends came to 20 bases. This CDR3 region has 17 residues. Germline CDR1 reads SEHNR; CDR2 reads FQNEAQ (reference sequence). In the original workflow: As immunoSEQ supplied junction-only sequences (without quality scores), filtering differed. Data came from immunoSEQ multiplex PCR; TCRdb stores just in-frame clones and leaves some out. V, J and clone size derive from that table, while D and trimming were established from the DNA sequence. The sample carries about 320,000 clones, around 87% recorded once. The receptor comes from a man between 18 and 35 years old in good health. The material sequenced was memory CD8+ T cells sorted from blood. The subset is: CD45RO+ cells pooled with CCR7-negative TemRA cells. V is TRBV7-9 and J is TRBJ2-1; TRBD1 is a possible D gene (5 bases). CDR3 bases: TGTGCCAGCAGCTTCACTCCCGGGCAGGGCAATAACAATGAGCAGTTCTTC. Amino acids: CASSFTPGQGNNNEQFF.